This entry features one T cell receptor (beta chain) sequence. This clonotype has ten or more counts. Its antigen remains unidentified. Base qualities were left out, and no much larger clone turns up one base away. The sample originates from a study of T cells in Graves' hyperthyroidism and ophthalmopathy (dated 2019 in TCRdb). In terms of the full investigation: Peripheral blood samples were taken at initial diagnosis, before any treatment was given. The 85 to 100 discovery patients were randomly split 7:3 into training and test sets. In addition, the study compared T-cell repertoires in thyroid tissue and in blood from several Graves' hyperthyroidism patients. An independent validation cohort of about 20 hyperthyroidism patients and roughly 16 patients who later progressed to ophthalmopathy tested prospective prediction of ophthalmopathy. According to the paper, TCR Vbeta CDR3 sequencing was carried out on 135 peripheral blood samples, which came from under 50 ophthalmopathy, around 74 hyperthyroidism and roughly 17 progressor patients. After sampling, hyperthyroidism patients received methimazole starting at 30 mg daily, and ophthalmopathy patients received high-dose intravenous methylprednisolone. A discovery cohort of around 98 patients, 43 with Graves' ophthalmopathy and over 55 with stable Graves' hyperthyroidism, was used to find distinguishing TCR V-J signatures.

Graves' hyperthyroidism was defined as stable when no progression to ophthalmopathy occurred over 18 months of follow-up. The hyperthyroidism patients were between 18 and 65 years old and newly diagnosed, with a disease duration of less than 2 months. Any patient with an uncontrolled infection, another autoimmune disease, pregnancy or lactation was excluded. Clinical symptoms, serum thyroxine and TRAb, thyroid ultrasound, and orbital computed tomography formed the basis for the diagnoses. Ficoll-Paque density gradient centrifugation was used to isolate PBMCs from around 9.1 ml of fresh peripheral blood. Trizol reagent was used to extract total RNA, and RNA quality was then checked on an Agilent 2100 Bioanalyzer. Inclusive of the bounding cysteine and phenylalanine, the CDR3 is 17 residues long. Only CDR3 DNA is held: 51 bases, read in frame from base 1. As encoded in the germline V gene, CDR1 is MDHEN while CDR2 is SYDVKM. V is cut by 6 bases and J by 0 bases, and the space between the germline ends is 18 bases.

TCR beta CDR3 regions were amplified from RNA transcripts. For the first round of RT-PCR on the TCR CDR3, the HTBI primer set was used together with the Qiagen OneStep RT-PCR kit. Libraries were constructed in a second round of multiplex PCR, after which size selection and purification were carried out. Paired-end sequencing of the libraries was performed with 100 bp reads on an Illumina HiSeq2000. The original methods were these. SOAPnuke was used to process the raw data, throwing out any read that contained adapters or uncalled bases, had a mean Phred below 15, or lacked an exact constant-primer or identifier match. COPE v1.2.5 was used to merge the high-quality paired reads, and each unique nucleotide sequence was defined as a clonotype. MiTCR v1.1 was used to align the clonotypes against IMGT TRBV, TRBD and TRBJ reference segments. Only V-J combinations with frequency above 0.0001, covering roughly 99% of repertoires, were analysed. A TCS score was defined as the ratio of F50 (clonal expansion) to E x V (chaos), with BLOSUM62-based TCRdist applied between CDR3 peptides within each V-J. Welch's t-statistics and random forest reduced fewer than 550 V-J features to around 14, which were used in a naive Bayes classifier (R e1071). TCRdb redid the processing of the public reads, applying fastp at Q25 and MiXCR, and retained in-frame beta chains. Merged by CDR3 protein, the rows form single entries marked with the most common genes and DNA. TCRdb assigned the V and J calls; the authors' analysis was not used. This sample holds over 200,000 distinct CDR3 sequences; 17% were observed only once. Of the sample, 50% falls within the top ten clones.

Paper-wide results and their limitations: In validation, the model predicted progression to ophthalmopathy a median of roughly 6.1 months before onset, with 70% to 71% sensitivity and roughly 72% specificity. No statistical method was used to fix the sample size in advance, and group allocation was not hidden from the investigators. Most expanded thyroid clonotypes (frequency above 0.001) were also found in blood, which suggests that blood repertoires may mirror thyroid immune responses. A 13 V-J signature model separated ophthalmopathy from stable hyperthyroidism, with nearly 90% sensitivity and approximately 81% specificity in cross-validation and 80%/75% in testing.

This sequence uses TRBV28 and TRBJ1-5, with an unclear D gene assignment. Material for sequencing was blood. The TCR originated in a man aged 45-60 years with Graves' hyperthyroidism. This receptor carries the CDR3 CASSKRRQNYSNQPQHF. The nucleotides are TGTGCCAGCAGCAAAAGACGGCAGAATTATAGCAATCAGCCCCAGCATTTT.